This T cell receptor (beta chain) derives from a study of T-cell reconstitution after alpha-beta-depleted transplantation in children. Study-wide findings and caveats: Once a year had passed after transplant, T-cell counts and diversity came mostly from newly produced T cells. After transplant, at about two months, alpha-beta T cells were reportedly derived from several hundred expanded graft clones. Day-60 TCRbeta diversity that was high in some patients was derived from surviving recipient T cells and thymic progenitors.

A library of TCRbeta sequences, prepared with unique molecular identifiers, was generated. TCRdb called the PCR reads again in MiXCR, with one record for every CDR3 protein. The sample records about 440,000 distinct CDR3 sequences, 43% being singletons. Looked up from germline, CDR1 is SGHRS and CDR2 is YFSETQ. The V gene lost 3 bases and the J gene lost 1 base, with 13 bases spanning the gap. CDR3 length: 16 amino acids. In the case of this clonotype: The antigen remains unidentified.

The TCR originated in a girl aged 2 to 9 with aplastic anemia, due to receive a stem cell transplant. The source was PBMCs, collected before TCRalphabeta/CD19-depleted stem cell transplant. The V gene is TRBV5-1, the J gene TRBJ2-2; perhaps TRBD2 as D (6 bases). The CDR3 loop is CASSWDPGLNTGELFF. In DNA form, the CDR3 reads TGCGCCAGCAGCTGGGACCCGGGACTGAACACCGGGGAGCTGTTTTTT. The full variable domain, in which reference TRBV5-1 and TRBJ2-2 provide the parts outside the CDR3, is KAGVTQTPRYLIKTRGQQVTLSCSPISGHRSVSWYQQTPGQGLQFLFEYFSETQRNKGNFPGRFSGRQFSNSRSEMNVSTLELGDSALYLCASSWDPGLNTGELFFGEGSRLTVL.